One and the same sample provided the 14 T cell receptor beta chains below, sequenced in a study of blood T cell repertoires in COVID-19. TCRdb's copy holds only in-frame clones and misses some; the assay was immunoSEQ multiplex PCR. Of tens of thousands of clones in the sample, roughly 72% were seen once. The sequenced sample was peripheral blood. Receptors originate from a woman aged 70 to 79 with COVID-19, enrolled during active disease.

This chain links TRBV18 with TRBJ2-5, with 9 bases that match TRBD2. Germline V gene sequence: CDR1 KGHSH, CDR2 LQKENI. The ends lost 4 bases at V and 5 bases at J; junction bases unmatched: 5. This CDR3 contains 14 residues. The CDR3: CASSQPSGDETQYF. Written as DNA, the CDR3 is TGTGCCAGCTCACAGCCTAGCGGGGACGAGACCCAGTACTTC.

The rearrangement links TRBV18 to TRBJ1-1; 7 bases agree with TRBD1. The CDR3 totals 11 residues. The junction had 0 bases not matched to a gene; V was cut back by 3 bases and J by 8 bases. Germline V gene data show CDR1 as KGHSH and CDR2 as LQKENI. CDR3 sequence (DNA): TGTGCCAGCTCACCGGACAGGGAAGCTTTCTTT. This translates into CASSPDREAFF. The full variable domain, rest sourced from reference TRBV18 and TRBJ1-1, is NAGVMQNPRHLVRRRGQEARLRCSPMKGHSHVYWYRQLPEEGLKFMVYLQKENIIDESGMPKERFSAEFPKEGPSILRIQQVVRGDSAAYFCASSPDREAFFGQGTRLTVV.

The chain joins TRBV4-1 to TRBJ1-2; 8 positions match TRBD1. The ends lost 2 bases at V and 2 bases at J; junction bases unmatched: 7. Germline V gene sequence: CDR1 MGHRA, CDR2 YSYEKL. The CDR3 consists of 16 residues. The CDR3 nucleotides read TGCGCCAGCAGCCAACCTCTCAGGGGGCCGAACTATGGCTACACCTTC. It codes for CASSQPLRGPNYGYTF.

The V call is TRBV7-2, the J call TRBJ2-5, with 7 bases fitting TRBD1. Germline loops: CDR1 SGHTA, CDR2 FQGNSA. V was clipped by 5 bases and J by 5 bases; unmatched bases: 8. CDR3 length: 14 amino acids. The CDR3 DNA is TGTGCCAGCAGCAGAGACAGGGCGGCGGAGACCCAGTACTTC. Amino acids: CASSRDRAAETQYF.

The rearrangement links TRBV4-2 to TRBJ1-5; 7 nucleotides align to TRBD1. This CDR3 is 15 amino acids long. Germline V gene lookup returns CDR1 LGHNA and CDR2 YNFKEQ. Trimming cost V 1 base and J 6 bases; bases outside gene matches: 6. CDR3 DNA sequence: TGTGCCAGCAGCCAAGGACAGGGTTCGGCTCAGCCCCAGCATTTT. It specifies CASSQGQGSAQPQHF.

The CDR3: CASTLGTAGETQYF. CDR3 DNA: TGTGCCAGCACCCTGGGTACCGCCGGGGAGACCCAGTACTTC. The rearrangement links TRBV5-8 to TRBJ2-5, with no clear D. V was pared by 6 bases and J by 5 bases, with 17 bases between. The CDR3 length is 14 residues. CDR1 and CDR2 (germline): SGHTS, YDEGEE.

This clone has more than one count but fewer than ten. The V call is TRBV3-1 (or the pseudogene TRBV3-2), the J call TRBJ1-1; no reliable D call. This CDR3 comprises 13 residues. Trimming removed 2 bases at V and 0 bases at J, with 4 bases between. Germline V gene data show CDR1 as LGHDT and CDR2 as YNNKEL (reference sequence). CDR3 in DNA: TGTGCCAGCAGCCAAACAATGAACACTGAAGCTTTCTTT. It is translated as CASSQTMNTEAFF.

The genes are TRBV5-4 and TRBJ2-3; 7 nucleotides align to TRBD1. The CDR3 loop spans 14 amino acids. Germline trimming cut 3 bases from V and 1 base from J; bases unmatched to any gene: 2. Germline V lookup: CDR1 SGHNT, CDR2 YYREEE (reference sequence). The CDR3 is CASSSGGGTDTQYF. CDR3 nucleotides: TGTGCCAGCAGCTCAGGGGGTGGCACAGATACGCAGTATTTT.

The chain is built from TRBV6-5 and TRBJ2-6; the D is unclear. In germline, CDR1 is MNHEY, CDR2 SVGAGI. The CDR3 contains 13 residues. Trimming took off 6 bases at V and 2 bases at J, with 5 bases between the two ends. The DNA for the CDR3 is TGTGCCAGCAGCTCCCCTGGGGCCAACGTCCTGACTTTC. It is translated as CASSSPGANVLTF.

The gene calls are TRBV18 and TRBJ2-2; 7 nucleotides line up with TRBD2. Germline CDR1 KGHSH, CDR2 LQKENI. V lost 6 bases, J lost 3 bases, and 13 bases stayed unmatched. This CDR3 is 17 amino acids long. DNA of the CDR3: TGTGCCAGCTCGCGAACCCGGCGGGGGTCCGACACCGGGGAGCTGTTTTTT. Protein product: CASSRTRRGSDTGELFF. The full variable domain, with the rest looked up from reference TRBV18 and TRBJ2-2, is NAGVMQNPRHLVRRRGQEARLRCSPMKGHSHVYWYRQLPEEGLKFMVYLQKENIIDESGMPKERFSAEFPKEGPSILRIQQVVRGDSAAYFCASSRTRRGSDTGELFFGEGSRLTVL.

This chain connects TRBV27 to TRBJ2-3; 11 bases align to TRBD2. V shed 3 bases and J 7 bases; nucleotides not matched to a gene: 6. Germline V lookup: CDR1 MNHEY, CDR2 SMNVEV (reference sequence). The CDR3 covers 15 residues. DNA of the CDR3: TGTGCCAGCAGTTTGGGGACTAGCGGCTCACATACGCAGTATTTT. Translation: CASSLGTSGSHTQYF.

The J gene is TRBJ1-1, the V gene TRBV10-1; 9 nucleotides align to TRBD1. CDR1 WNHNN and CDR2 SYGVQD come from the germline V gene (reference sequence). The CDR3 contains 17 residues. The ends lost 4 bases at V and 3 bases at J; junction bases unmatched: 12. The CDR3 nucleotides are TGCGCCAGCAGTGGGCCGGAGAGACAGGGGGAACACACTGAAGCTTTCTTT. It is translated as CASSGPERQGEHTEAFF.

The rearrangement links TRBV14 to TRBJ1-3; D might be TRBD1 (5 bases). This CDR3 is built from 16 residues. Germline V CDR1 and CDR2: SGHDN, FVKESK. The V and J ends lost 1 base and 2 bases respectively, with 12 bases between them. In DNA form, the CDR3 reads TGTGCCAGCAGCCAAGTAAGGGGAAGTCCTGGAAACACCATATATTTT. Its protein product is CASSQVRGSPGNTIYF.

The genes are TRBV9 and TRBJ1-6; 9 nucleotides line up with TRBD1. The CDR3 is made up of 15 amino acids. Germline CDR1 SGDLS, CDR2 YYNGEE. Losses at the gene ends were 4 bases for V and 7 bases for J; bases not matched to a gene: 6. The CDR3 here is CASSPTGGANSPLHF. CDR3 coding DNA: TGTGCCAGCAGCCCGACAGGGGGGGCGAATTCACCCCTCCACTTT.